The 19 T cell receptor beta chains below come from one sample, sequenced in a study of blood T cell repertoires in COVID-19. Some clones are missing from TCRdb's copy, which holds only in-frame ones; the method was immunoSEQ multiplex PCR. The repertoire holds roughly 260,000 clones, with under 90% as singletons. The specimen was peripheral blood. These receptors were collected from a woman aged 18-35 years with acute or convalescent COVID-19.

CDR3 region: CASSRDRVNTEAFF. CDR3 DNA sequence: TGCGCCAGCTCCCGAGACAGGGTGAACACTGAAGCTTTCTTT. The chain joins TRBV4-1 to TRBJ1-1; TRBD1 matches at 7 bases. The CDR3 is made up of 14 amino acids. Losses at the gene ends were 8 bases for V and 0 bases for J; bases not matched to a gene: 6. The V gene's germline CDR1 is MGHRA and CDR2 YSYEKL.

The V call is TRBV2, the J call TRBJ2-1, with D unclear. Between the trimmed V and J ends, which lost 7 bases and 0 bases, there was a span of 7 bases. This CDR3 contains 13 residues. The V gene's germline CDR1 is SNHLY and CDR2 FYNNEI. In DNA form, the CDR3 reads TGTGCCAGCAATTCGGGCTCCTACAATGAGCAGTTCTTC. This translates into CASNSGSYNEQFF.

This chain links TRBV3-1 (or the pseudogene TRBV3-2) with TRBJ1-6, with 9 bases lining up with TRBD1. Trimming took 4 bases from V and 14 from J; bases not matched to a gene: 9. This CDR3 region has 14 residues. Germline V gene data show CDR1 as LGHDT and CDR2 as YNNKEL (reference sequence). The CDR3 DNA follows: TGTGCCAGCAGCCTGACAGGGGGTGATGGGGCCCTCCACTTT. The encoded protein is CASSLTGGDGALHF.

The V gene is TRBV28, the J gene TRBJ2-7; 9 bases map to TRBD2. CDR1 is MDHEN and CDR2 is SYDVKM in the germline V gene. Trimming at V came to 8 bases and at J to 2 bases, leaving 7 bases not matched to a gene. This CDR3 is built from 14 residues. The CDR3 protein is CASGTSGSTYEQYF. CDR3 DNA sequence: TGTGCCAGCGGAACTAGCGGGTCGACCTACGAGCAGTACTTC.

The chain employs TRBV6-5 and TRBJ1-2, with D uncertain. V was trimmed by 0 bases and J by 5 bases, leaving 13 bases between them. CDR1 and CDR2 from the germline V gene are MNHEY and SVGAGI. The CDR3 contains 15 residues. CDR3: CASSYSTGFGYGYTF. CDR3 in DNA: TGTGCCAGCAGTTACTCCACGGGGTTCGGATATGGCTACACCTTC.

The rearrangement links TRBV11-2 to TRBJ1-1, with 12 nucleotides matching TRBD1. Germline loops: CDR1 SGHAT, CDR2 FQNNGV. The CDR3 has 15 amino acids. J was trimmed by 4 bases and V by 5 bases; bases with no gene match: 5. CDR3 nucleotides: TGTGCCAGCAGCGGATGGGACAGGGGGCTCACTGAAGCTTTCTTT. It yields the protein CASSGWDRGLTEAFF.

The chain has TRBV7-2 and TRBJ1-3; weak D call: TRBD1 (6 bases). This CDR3 comprises 17 residues. V shed 4 bases and J shed 0 bases, with 16 bases lying between them. The germline CDR1 and CDR2 sequences are SGHTA and FQGNSA. The CDR3 reads CASSSRTAINSGNTIYF. CDR3 nucleotides: TGTGCCAGCAGCTCAAGGACAGCTATAAACTCTGGAAACACCATATATTTT.

V and J are TRBV19 and TRBJ1-6; 8 bases fit TRBD1. V was pared by 4 bases and J by 4 bases, with 3 bases of the junction left unmatched. The germline CDR1 and CDR2 sequences are LNHDA and SQIVND (reference sequence). This CDR3 is built from 15 residues. CDR3 DNA: TGTGCCAGTAGTAGGGGACAGGAGTATAATTCACCCCTCCACTTT. Translated, it gives CASSRGQEYNSPLHF.

The rearrangement uses TRBV7-8 and TRBJ2-7; TRBD2 matches 10 bases. Trimming cost V 5 bases and J 7 bases; bases outside gene matches: 14. Germline values: CDR1 SGHVS, CDR2 FQNEAQ. This CDR3 comprises 16 residues. CDR3 in amino acids: CASSSFGLADPREQYF. CDR3 coding DNA: TGTGCCAGCAGCAGCTTCGGACTAGCGGACCCTAGGGAGCAGTACTTC.

V is TRBV29-1 and J is TRBJ2-1; D is uncertain. Germline CDR1 reads SQVTM; CDR2 reads ANQGSEA. The V gene lost 2 bases and the J gene lost 0 bases, with 8 bases spanning the gap. The CDR3 runs to 14 residues. Written as DNA, the CDR3 is TGCAGCGTTGAACAGGCCCACTCCTACAATGAGCAGTTCTTC. It encodes CSVEQAHSYNEQFF.

The V and J genes are TRBV15 and TRBJ1-1; TRBD1 might be the D (5 bases). Germline V CDR1 and CDR2: LNHNV, YYDKDF (reference sequence). This CDR3 is built from 13 residues. The V gene lost 3 bases and the J gene lost 5 bases, with 10 bases spanning the gap. The CDR3 region has the DNA TGTGCCACCAGCAGTGGGGGGGGGACTGAAGCTTTCTTT. Its translation is CATSSGGGTEAFF.

The chain links TRBV30 to TRBJ2-3; the match to TRBD2 covers 15 bases. The V gene end was trimmed by 0 bases and the J gene end by 4 bases; junction bases not matched to a gene: 14. The CDR3 totals 20 residues. Germline V gene sequence: CDR1 GTSNPN, CDR2 SVGIG (reference sequence). CDR3 loop: CAWSVARTSGRAGGPDTQYF. As DNA, the CDR3 is TGTGCCTGGAGTGTCGCACGGACTAGCGGGAGGGCCGGTGGGCCAGATACGCAGTATTTT.

The chain joins TRBV9 to TRBJ2-2; possible D gene TRBD2, 6 bases. The CDR3 contains 15 residues. V was trimmed by 4 bases and J by 1 base, leaving 11 bases between them. In germline, CDR1 is SGDLS, CDR2 YYNGEE. In DNA, the CDR3 is TGTGCCAGCAGCCCTCAGGGAGGGAACACCGGGGAGCTGTTTTTT. It encodes CASSPQGGNTGELFF. Based on the CDR3 plus reference TRBV9 and TRBJ2-2, the full variable domain is DSGVTQTPKHLITATGQRVTLRCSPRSGDLSVYWYQQSLDQGLQFLIQYYNGEERAKGNILERFSAQQFPDLHSELNLSSLELGDSALYFCASSPQGGNTGELFFGEGSRLTVL.

The DNA of the CDR3 is TGTGCCATCAGTGAACAGGGTACAGATACGCAGTATTTT. Translation: CAISEQGTDTQYF. This chain connects TRBV10-3 to TRBJ2-3, with D possibly matching TRBD1 (6 bases). The CDR3 is 13 amino acids. CDR1 ENHRY and CDR2 SYGVKD come from the germline V gene. Trimming shortened V by 3 bases and J by 3 bases, and 7 bases separated the two germline ends.

This chain joins TRBV13 and TRBJ2-1; 12 bases fit TRBD2. Germline CDR1 PRHDT, CDR2 FYEKMQ (reference sequence). Trimming took 3 bases from V and 9 from J; bases not matched to a gene: 3. The CDR3 has 14 amino acids. The CDR3 nucleotides are TGTGCCAGCAGCTTCCCTAGCGGGAGGGTTGAGCAGTTCTTC. It codes for CASSFPSGRVEQFF.

V and J are TRBV28 and TRBJ1-1; weak D call: TRBD1 (6 bases). In germline, CDR1 is MDHEN, CDR2 SYDVKM. The CDR3 is 14 residues long. V was pared by 2 bases and J by 2 bases, with 9 bases between. The CDR3 nucleotides are TGTGCCAGCAGTTTAATACAGGGCAACACTGAAGCTTTCTTT. Translated, it gives CASSLIQGNTEAFF. The variable domain in full, with the rest retrieved from reference TRBV28 and TRBJ1-1, is DVKVTQSSRYLVKRTGEKVFLECVQDMDHENMFWYRQDPGLGLRLIYFSYDVKMKEKGDIPEGYSVSREKKERFSLILESASTNQTSMYLCASSLIQGNTEAFFGQGTRLTVV.

The chain links TRBV5-1 to TRBJ1-5; D ambiguous. Deletions cut 4 bases from V and 0 bases from J, with 8 bases between. The V gene's germline CDR1 is SGHRS and CDR2 YFSETQ. The CDR3 spans 14 residues. The CDR3 sequence: CASSTGYSNQPQHF. The CDR3 nucleotides read TGCGCCAGCAGCACGGGGTATAGCAATCAGCCCCAGCATTTT. The whole variable domain, filled in from reference TRBV5-1 and TRBJ1-5, reads KAGVTQTPRYLIKTRGQQVTLSCSPISGHRSVSWYQQTPGQGLQFLFEYFSETQRNKGNFPGRFSGRQFSNSRSEMNVSTLELGDSALYLCASSTGYSNQPQHFGDGTRLSIL.

DNA for the CDR3: TGCGCCAGCAGCTTGGTGGTGGCAGGGCGTGAAAATTCACCCCTCCACTTT. Protein sequence: CASSLVVAGRENSPLHF. V gene TRBV5-1 combines with J gene TRBJ1-6, with D perhaps matching TRBD1 (5 bases). Per the germline V gene, CDR1 is SGHRS and CDR2 is YFSETQ. V was trimmed by 0 bases and J by 7 bases, leaving 17 bases between them. This CDR3 region has 17 residues.

This sequence joins TRBV19 and TRBJ2-1, with 10 bases aligning to TRBD2. Germline loops: CDR1 LNHDA, CDR2 SQIVND (reference sequence). J was trimmed by 5 bases and V by 4 bases; bases with no gene match: 11. The CDR3 is 17 residues long. The CDR3 region has the DNA TGTGCCAGTAGTACCCACCGAGCGGGAGGGTTAAACAATGAGCAGTTCTTC. Amino acids: CASSTHRAGGLNNEQFF.